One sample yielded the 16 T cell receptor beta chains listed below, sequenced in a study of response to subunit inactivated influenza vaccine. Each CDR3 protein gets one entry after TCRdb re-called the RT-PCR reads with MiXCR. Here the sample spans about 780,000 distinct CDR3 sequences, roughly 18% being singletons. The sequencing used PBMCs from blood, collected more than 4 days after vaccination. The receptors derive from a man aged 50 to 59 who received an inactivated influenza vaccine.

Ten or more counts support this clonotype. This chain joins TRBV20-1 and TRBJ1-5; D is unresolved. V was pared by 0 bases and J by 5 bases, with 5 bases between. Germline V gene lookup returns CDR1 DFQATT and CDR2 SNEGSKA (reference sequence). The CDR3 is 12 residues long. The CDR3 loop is CSARDGDQPQHF. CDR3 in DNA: TGCAGTGCTAGAGATGGGGATCAGCCCCAGCATTTT.

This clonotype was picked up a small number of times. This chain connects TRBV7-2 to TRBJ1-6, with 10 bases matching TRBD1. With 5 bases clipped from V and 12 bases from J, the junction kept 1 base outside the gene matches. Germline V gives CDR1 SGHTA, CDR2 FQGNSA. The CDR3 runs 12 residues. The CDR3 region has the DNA TGTGCCAGCAGCAGGGACAGGGGACCCCTCCACTTT. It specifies CASSRDRGPLHF. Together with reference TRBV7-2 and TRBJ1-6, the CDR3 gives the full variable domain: GAGVSQSPSNKVTEKGKDVELRCDPISGHTALYWYRQSLGQGLEFLIYFQGNSAPDKSGLPSDRFSAERTGGSVSTLTIQRTQQEDSAVYLCASSRDRGPLHFGNGTRLTVT.

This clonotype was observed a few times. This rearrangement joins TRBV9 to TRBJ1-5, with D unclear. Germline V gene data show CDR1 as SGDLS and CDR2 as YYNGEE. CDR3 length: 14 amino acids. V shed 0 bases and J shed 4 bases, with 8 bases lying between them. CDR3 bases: TGTGCCAGCAGCGTAGCGGTGGGGAATCAGCCCCAGCATTTT. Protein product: CASSVAVGNQPQHF.

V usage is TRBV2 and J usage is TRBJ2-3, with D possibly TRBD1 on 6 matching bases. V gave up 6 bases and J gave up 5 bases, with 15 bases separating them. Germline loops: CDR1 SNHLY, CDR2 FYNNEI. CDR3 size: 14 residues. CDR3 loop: CASSRQAGIDTQYF. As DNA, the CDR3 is TGTGCCAGCAGCAGACAGGCAGGCATAGATACGCAGTATTTT.

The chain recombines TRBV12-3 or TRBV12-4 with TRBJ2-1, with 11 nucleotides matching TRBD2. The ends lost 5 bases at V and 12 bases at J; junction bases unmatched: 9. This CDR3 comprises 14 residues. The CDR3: CASSPSGTSGRQFF. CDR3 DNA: TGTGCCAGCAGTCCCTCAGGGACTAGCGGACGGCAGTTCTTC.

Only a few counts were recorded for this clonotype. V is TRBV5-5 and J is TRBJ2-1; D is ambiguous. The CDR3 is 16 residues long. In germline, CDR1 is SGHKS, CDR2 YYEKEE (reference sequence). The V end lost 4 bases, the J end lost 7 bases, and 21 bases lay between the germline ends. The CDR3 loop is CASSPLFGLGGNEQFF. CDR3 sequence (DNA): TGTGCCAGCAGCCCTTTGTTCGGGTTAGGTGGGAATGAGCAGTTCTTC.

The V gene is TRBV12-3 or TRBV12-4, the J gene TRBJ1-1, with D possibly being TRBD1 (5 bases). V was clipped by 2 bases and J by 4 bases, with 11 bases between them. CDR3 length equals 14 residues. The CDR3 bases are TGTGCCAGCAGTTTATTCCCGGGACGCACTGAAGCTTTCTTT. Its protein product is CASSLFPGRTEAFF.

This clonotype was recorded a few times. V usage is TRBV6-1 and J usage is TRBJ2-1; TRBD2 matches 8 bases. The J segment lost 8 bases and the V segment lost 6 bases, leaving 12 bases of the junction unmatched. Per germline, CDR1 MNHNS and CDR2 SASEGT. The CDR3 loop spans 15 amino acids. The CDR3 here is CASSLSGGRFDEQFF. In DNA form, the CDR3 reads TGTGCCAGCAGCCTGAGCGGGGGAAGGTTTGATGAGCAGTTCTTC.

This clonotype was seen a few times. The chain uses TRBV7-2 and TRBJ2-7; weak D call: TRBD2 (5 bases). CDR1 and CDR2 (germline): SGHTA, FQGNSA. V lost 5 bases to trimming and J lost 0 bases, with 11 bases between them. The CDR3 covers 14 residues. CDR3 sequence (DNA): TGTGCCAGCAGCCAAATGGCGGGCTCCTACGAGCAGTACTTC. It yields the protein CASSQMAGSYEQYF.

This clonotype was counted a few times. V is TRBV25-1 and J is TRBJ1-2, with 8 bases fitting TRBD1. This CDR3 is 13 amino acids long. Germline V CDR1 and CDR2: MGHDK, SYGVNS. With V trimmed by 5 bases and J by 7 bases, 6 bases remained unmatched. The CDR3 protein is CASSWGQALGYTF. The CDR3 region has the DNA TGTGCCAGCAGTTGGGGACAGGCTCTTGGCTACACCTTC.

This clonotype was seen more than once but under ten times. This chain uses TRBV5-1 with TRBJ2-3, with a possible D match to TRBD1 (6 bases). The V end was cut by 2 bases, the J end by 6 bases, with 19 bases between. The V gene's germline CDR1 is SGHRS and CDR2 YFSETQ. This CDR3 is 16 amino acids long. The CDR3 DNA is TGCGCCAGCAGCTTTCAGGGGCCAGAACTATGGGATACGCAGTATTTT. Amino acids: CASSFQGPELWDTQYF.

The CDR3 sequence is CSASKTRTYTDTQYF. CDR3 in DNA: TGCAGTGCTAGTAAAACTAGAACATACACAGATACGCAGTATTTT. The genes are TRBV20-1 and TRBJ2-3, with D possibly matching TRBD2 (5 bases). In germline, CDR1 is DFQATT, CDR2 SNEGSKA (reference sequence). With 3 bases removed from V and 2 bases from J, the gap between germline ends came to 15 bases. The CDR3 has 15 residues.

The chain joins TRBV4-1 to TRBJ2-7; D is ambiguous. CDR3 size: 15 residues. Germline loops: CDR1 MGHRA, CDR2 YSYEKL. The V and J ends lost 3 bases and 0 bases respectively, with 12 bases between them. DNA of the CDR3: TGCGCCAGCAGCCAGTCCCTGGGATTCTCCTACGAGCAGTACTTC. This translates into CASSQSLGFSYEQYF.

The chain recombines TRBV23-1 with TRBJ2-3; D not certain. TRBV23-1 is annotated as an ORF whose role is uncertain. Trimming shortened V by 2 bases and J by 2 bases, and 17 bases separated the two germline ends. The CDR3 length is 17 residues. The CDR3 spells CASSQPEGKTNTDTQYF. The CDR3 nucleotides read TGCGCCAGCAGTCAACCCGAAGGAAAAACGAACACAGATACGCAGTATTTT.

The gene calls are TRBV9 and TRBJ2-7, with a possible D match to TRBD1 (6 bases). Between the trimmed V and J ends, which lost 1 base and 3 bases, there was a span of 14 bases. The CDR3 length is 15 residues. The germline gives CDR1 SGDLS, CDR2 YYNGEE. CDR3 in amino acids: CASSVSGDKNYEQYF. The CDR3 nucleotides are TGTGCCAGCAGCGTATCAGGGGACAAGAACTACGAGCAGTACTTC.

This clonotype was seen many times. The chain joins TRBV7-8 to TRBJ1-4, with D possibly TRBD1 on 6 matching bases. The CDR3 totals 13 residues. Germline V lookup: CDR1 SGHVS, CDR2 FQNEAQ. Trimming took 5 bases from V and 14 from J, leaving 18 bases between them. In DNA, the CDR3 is TGTGCCAGCAGCCTCCAGGCTTACCAGGGGCTGTTTTTT. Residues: CASSLQAYQGLFF. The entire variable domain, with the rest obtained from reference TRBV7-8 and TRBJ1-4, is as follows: GAGVSQSPRYKVAKRGQDVALRCDPISGHVSLFWYQQALGQGPEFLTYFQNEAQLDKSGLPSDRFFAERPEGSVSTLKIQRTQQEDSAVYLCASSLQAYQGLFFGSGTQLSVL.